A single TCR beta chain is shown here with its context. Just one base apart from a much larger clone, this may be a read error. RNA transcripts were the template for amplifying TCR beta CDR3 regions. Initially, a first-round RT-PCR of the TCR CDR3 employed the HTBI primer set. TCRdb re-called the multiplex PCR reads through MiXCR, storing one row per CDR3 protein. The table includes about 500,000 distinct CDR3 sequences, about 16% detected once. Diagnoses were established using clinical symptoms, serum thyroxine and TRAb, thyroid ultrasound and orbital computed tomography. Each 10 ml fresh peripheral blood draw supplied the PBMCs. The data were obtained in a study of T cells in Graves' hyperthyroidism and ophthalmopathy. The CDR3 runs to 13 residues. CDR1 GTSNPN and CDR2 SVGIG come from the germline V gene (reference sequence).

The chain links TRBV30 to TRBJ2-1, with TRBD2 matching over 8 bases. This clonotype was sampled from a woman between 25 and 40 years old with Graves' ophthalmopathy. Sequencing was carried out using blood. Written as DNA, the CDR3 is TGTGCCTGGACTAGCGGGTCCCCCAATGAGCAGTCCTTC. Protein product: CAWTSGSPNEQSF.